Shown below are 31 T cell receptor beta chains from a single sample sequenced in a study of T cell responses to AZD1222 COVID-19 vaccine. Clones were sequenced by immunoSEQ multiplex PCR, and TCRdb holds only the in-frame ones, with some missing. The sample lists 90,000 to 95,000 clones, roughly 88% occurring once. The sequences come from peripheral blood, collected 28 days after the second AZD1222 dose. The receptors were sampled from an adult who received the AZD1222 COVID-19 vaccine.

The chain joins TRBV7-2 to TRBJ1-5; 7 bases line up with TRBD1. Germline CDR1 is SGHTA and CDR2 is FQGNSA. Germline trimming cut 1 base from V and 3 bases from J; bases unmatched to any gene: 3. CDR3 size: 15 residues. CDR3 coding DNA: TGTGCCAGCAGCTTAGACAGGGGTTCCAATCAGCCCCAGCATTTT. Protein product: CASSLDRGSNQPQHF.

The count of this clone is one. This chain uses TRBV27 with TRBJ1-3; D not resolved. Trimming removed 5 bases from V and 0 bases from J, with 11 bases in between. Germline values: CDR1 MNHEY, CDR2 SMNVEV (reference sequence). There are 15 residues in the CDR3. CDR3 sequence (DNA): TGTGCCAGCAGTAACCCGAAATACTCTGGAAACACCATATATTTT. Translating it yields CASSNPKYSGNTIYF.

J is TRBJ2-7 and V is TRBV3-1 (or the pseudogene TRBV3-2); D possibly matches TRBD1 or TRBD2 (7 bases each). The ends were cut back, 3 bases at V and 7 bases at J, with 22 bases in the middle. CDR3 size: 16 residues. Germline loops: CDR1 LGHDT, CDR2 YNNKEL (reference sequence). For the CDR3, the DNA is TGTGCCAGCAGCCAGCGGGAGAAAGGGGGCCTAGGGGAGCAGTACTTC. Protein: CASSQREKGGLGEQYF.

The chain joins TRBV2 to TRBJ1-5, with a possible D match to TRBD1 (5 bases). The germline gives CDR1 SNHLY, CDR2 FYNNEI. Trimming stripped 8 bases from V and 5 bases from J, with 13 bases between. This CDR3 contains 13 residues. CDR3 in DNA: TGTGCCAGCTCGATTTGGGGGTATCAGCCCCAGCATTTT. Residues: CASSIWGYQPQHF.

This chain links TRBV7-2 with TRBJ1-3; TRBD1 might be the D (6 bases). Germline values: CDR1 SGHTA, CDR2 FQGNSA. V shed 1 base and J shed 0 bases, with 16 bases lying between them. The CDR3 covers 18 residues. CDR3 in amino acids: CASSLETGGPISGNTIYF. In DNA, the CDR3 is TGTGCCAGCAGCTTAGAAACTGGGGGCCCGATCTCTGGAAACACCATATATTTT.

This clone has only one observation. The V gene is TRBV14, the J gene TRBJ2-1; the D gene is possibly TRBD1 (6 bases). Germline CDR1 reads SGHDN; CDR2 reads FVKESK. CDR3 length equals 14 residues. V lost 4 bases and J 8 bases, leaving 15 bases between the germline ends. Here the CDR3 DNA reads TGTGCCAGCAGCCCGAGGACAGAGGGCGATGAGCAGTTCTTC. It specifies CASSPRTEGDEQFF.

In its sample, this clone was seen a few times. The chain has TRBV6-2 or TRBV6-3 and TRBJ1-4; D call uncertain. Trimming stripped 3 bases from V and 5 bases from J, with 13 bases between. Germline lookup yields CDR1 MNHEY and CDR2 SVGEGT. The CDR3 has 15 amino acids. The DNA for the CDR3 is TGTGCCAGCAGTTATGTGGACGTTATCAATGAAAAACTGTTTTTT. It is translated as CASSYVDVINEKLFF.

The chain links TRBV5-8 to TRBJ2-2; 7 bases map to TRBD1. Germline V CDR1 and CDR2: SGHTS, YDEGEE. The CDR3 spans 15 residues. With V trimmed by 0 bases and J by 6 bases, 5 bases remained unmatched. CDR3 DNA sequence: TGTGCCAGCAGCTTGGGACAGGGCCAGGCCGGGGAGCTGTTTTTT. Protein product: CASSLGQGQAGELFF.

The chain links TRBV29-1 to TRBJ1-1, with a tentative D call TRBD1 (5 bases). The V gene lost 2 bases and the J gene lost 9 bases, with 19 bases spanning the gap. The CDR3 totals 14 residues. CDR1 is SQVTM and CDR2 is ANQGSEA in the germline V gene. Here the CDR3 reads CSVEKGGAPSKAFF. CDR3 nucleotide sequence: TGCAGCGTTGAAAAGGGAGGGGCCCCCTCGAAAGCTTTCTTT.

The rearrangement uses TRBV2 and TRBJ1-6, with D uncertain. CDR3 size: 16 residues. Germline V CDR1 and CDR2: SNHLY, FYNNEI. The V and J ends lost 6 bases and 8 bases respectively, with 20 bases between them. CDR3 loop: CASSPSDRGADSPLHF. CDR3 bases: TGTGCCAGCAGCCCATCCGACCGGGGTGCGGATTCACCCCTCCACTTT. The full variable domain, completed using reference TRBV2 and TRBJ1-6, is EPEVTQTPSHQVTQMGQEVILRCVPISNHLYFYWYRQILGQKVEFLVSFYNNEISEKSEIFDDQFSVERPDGSNFTLKIRSTKLEDSAMYFCASSPSDRGADSPLHFGNGTRLTVT.

The chain uses TRBV7-2 and TRBJ1-1, with a weak D call TRBD1 (5 bases). The CDR3 loop spans 16 amino acids. Germline-derived CDR1 and CDR2 are SGHTA and FQGNSA. The V end was cut by 4 bases, the J end by 0 bases, with 15 bases between. In DNA form, the CDR3 reads TGTGCCAGCAGCTCATGGGGGTTGGAGATGAACACTGAAGCTTTCTTT. It is translated as CASSSWGLEMNTEAFF. Looking up the rest from reference TRBV7-2 and TRBJ1-1 gives the full variable domain: GAGVSQSPSNKVTEKGKDVELRCDPISGHTALYWYRQSLGQGLEFLIYFQGNSAPDKSGLPSDRFSAERTGGSVSTLTIQRTQQEDSAVYLCASSSWGLEMNTEAFFGQGTRLTVV.

The rearrangement uses TRBV29-1 and TRBJ2-2; 10 bases map to TRBD2. This CDR3 is 16 amino acids long. Unmatched junction bases numbered 5, after V lost 3 bases and J lost 1 base. Germline V gives CDR1 SQVTM, CDR2 ANQGSEA. In DNA, the CDR3 is TGCAGCGTTGAGCTAGCGGGAGAGAAGAACACCGGGGAGCTGTTTTTT. Protein product: CSVELAGEKNTGELFF.

The V and J genes are TRBV6-5 and TRBJ1-6; D unclear. Germline V gene lookup returns CDR1 MNHEY and CDR2 SVGAGI. Trimming took 6 bases from V and 5 from J, leaving 11 bases between them. The CDR3 consists of 14 residues. CDR3 DNA sequence: TGTGCCAGCAGCCCCGGGCCCCATAATTCACCCCTCCACTTT. This translates into CASSPGPHNSPLHF.

CDR3: CASSFLRGTGELFF. In DNA form, the CDR3 reads TGTGCCAGCAGCTTCCTAAGGGGAACCGGGGAGCTGTTTTTT. The chain joins TRBV11-2 to TRBJ2-2, with D possibly being TRBD1 (5 bases). This CDR3 spans 14 amino acids. Germline V CDR1 and CDR2: SGHAT, FQNNGV. Trimming left V 3 bases short and J 5 bases short, with 10 bases between. Drawing the rest from reference TRBV11-2 and TRBJ2-2, the complete variable domain is EAGVAQSPRYKIIEKRQSVAFWCNPISGHATLYWYQQILGQGPKLLIQFQNNGVVDDSQLPKDRFSAERLKGVDSTLKIQPAKLEDSAVYLCASSFLRGTGELFFGEGSRLTVL.

The CDR3 loop reads CASSFDTNTEAFF. The DNA of the CDR3 is TGCGCCAGCAGCTTCGACACGAACACTGAAGCTTTCTTT. This rearrangement joins TRBV5-1 to TRBJ1-1, with unresolved D. CDR3 length: 13 residues. CDR1 SGHRS and CDR2 YFSETQ come from the germline V gene. V was cut by 2 bases and J by 1 base, with 6 bases left in between.

The CDR3 region has the DNA TGCGCCAGCAAAACAGGGTCGAACACTGAAGCTTTCTTT. This gives the protein CASKTGSNTEAFF. The chain has TRBV5-1 and TRBJ1-1, with D perhaps matching TRBD1 (6 bases). The germline V gene has CDR1 SGHRS and CDR2 YFSETQ. This CDR3 is built from 13 residues. V was pared by 6 bases and J by 1 base, with 10 bases between.

This clone was picked up one time. The gene calls are TRBV19 and TRBJ1-5; D gene uncertain. Germline V gene data show CDR1 as LNHDA and CDR2 as SQIVND (reference sequence). The V end lost 2 bases, the J end lost 0 bases, and 14 bases lay between the germline ends. This CDR3 region has 17 residues. CDR3 nucleotide sequence: TGTGCCAGTAGTATAATAGGTTTAGGGATTAGCAATCAGCCCCAGCATTTT. Protein product: CASSIIGLGISNQPQHF.

The table lists this clone with a count of one. The chain uses TRBV5-6 and TRBJ2-5, with unresolved D. The CDR3 is 13 amino acids. V lost 6 bases and J 5 bases, leaving 14 bases between the germline ends. Germline CDR1 SGHDT, CDR2 YYEEEE. The CDR3, as DNA: TGTGCCAGCAAAAGGACCCCTGGGGAGACCCAGTACTTC. Residues: CASKRTPGETQYF.

The chain carries TRBV7-2 and TRBJ1-2; D is possibly TRBD1 (6 bases). V was shortened by 0 bases and J by 4 bases, with 9 bases between the two germline ends. Germline CDR1 SGHTA, CDR2 FQGNSA. CDR3 size: 14 residues. The CDR3 DNA follows: TGTGCCAGCAGCTTAGCTCAGGGGTTCTATGGCTACACCTTC. It codes for CASSLAQGFYGYTF.

The chain couples TRBV7-3 to TRBJ1-1, with D possibly matching TRBD1 (6 bases). Germline CDR1 SGHTA, CDR2 FQGTGA. V shed 6 bases and J shed 0 bases, with 8 bases lying between them. This CDR3 has 13 amino acids. CDR3 residues: CASSRQVNTEAFF. In DNA form, the CDR3 reads TGTGCCAGCAGTCGACAGGTGAACACTGAAGCTTTCTTT.

J is TRBJ2-3 and V is TRBV28, with D tentatively TRBD2 (5 bases). The CDR3 sequence is 16 residues long. Germline loops: CDR1 MDHEN, CDR2 SYDVKM. Trimming removed 2 bases at V and 6 bases at J, with 18 bases between. CDR3 DNA sequence: TGTGCCAGCAGTTTACATACTGGACTCTCAGCGGATACGCAGTATTTT. Its translation is CASSLHTGLSADTQYF.

The chain links TRBV18 to TRBJ2-1; D unclear. Trimming shortened V by 3 bases and J by 0 bases, and 15 bases separated the two germline ends. Germline values: CDR1 KGHSH, CDR2 LQKENI. The CDR3 length is 17 residues. The CDR3 region has the DNA TGTGCCAGCTCACCGACACAGCCCTCGTACTCCTACAATGAGCAGTTCTTC. Translated, it gives CASSPTQPSYSYNEQFF.

The chain couples TRBV6-6 to TRBJ1-2; perhaps TRBD1 as D (5 bases). Trimming removed 6 bases from V and 4 bases from J, with 15 bases in between. The CDR3 totals 14 residues. Germline V CDR1 and CDR2: MNHNY, SVGAGI (reference sequence). CDR3 region: CASSRDRTSYGYTF. The DNA of the CDR3 is TGTGCCAGCAGCCGGGACCGGACCTCCTATGGCTACACCTTC.

This clone has just a few counts. The chain uses TRBV18 and TRBJ2-3; D call uncertain. Germline assignment: CDR1 KGHSH and CDR2 LQKENI. The CDR3 is 12 residues long. The ends were cut back, 4 bases at V and 0 bases at J, with 2 bases in the middle. The CDR3 is CASSRSTDTQYF. The CDR3 DNA reads TGTGCCAGCTCACGCAGCACAGATACGCAGTATTTT.

V is TRBV5-1 and J is TRBJ1-6, with D maybe TRBD1 (5 bases). CDR1 is SGHRS and CDR2 is YFSETQ in the germline V gene. CDR3 length equals 15 residues. The V end lost 0 bases, the J end lost 7 bases, and 11 bases lay between the germline ends. The CDR3 spells CASSLGDGRNSPLHF. The DNA for the CDR3 is TGCGCCAGCAGCTTGGGGGACGGACGAAATTCACCCCTCCACTTT.

The genes are TRBV10-1 and TRBJ1-1, with D hard to call. CDR3 length equals 13 residues. V lost 7 bases and J 1 base, leaving 10 bases between the germline ends. CDR1 WNHNN and CDR2 SYGVQD come from the germline V gene (reference sequence). The CDR3 sequence is CASNLQANTEAFF. As DNA, the CDR3 is TGCGCCAGCAATCTTCAAGCGAACACTGAAGCTTTCTTT.

This chain joins TRBV5-4 and TRBJ2-5; a weak D match, TRBD1 (7 bases). Trimming stripped 2 bases from V and 2 bases from J, with 13 bases between. CDR3 length: 15 amino acids. CDR1 and CDR2 (germline): SGHNT, YYREEE (reference sequence). As DNA, the CDR3 is TGTGCCAGCAGCTTTGGAGGGGGCCCACAAGAGACCCAGTACTTC. Translation gives CASSFGGGPQETQYF.

This clone was seen only once. The chain carries TRBV7-2 and TRBJ2-7, with D uncertain. V was trimmed by 1 base and J by 2 bases, leaving 9 bases between them. CDR1 SGHTA and CDR2 FQGNSA come from the germline V gene. This CDR3 contains 14 residues. Here the CDR3 DNA reads TGTGCCAGCAGCTTAGGGGCGGCCACCTACGAGCAGTACTTC. It specifies CASSLGAATYEQYF.

The chain has TRBV5-1 and TRBJ2-5; 9 bases agree with TRBD1. CDR1 SGHRS and CDR2 YFSETQ come from the germline V gene. Unmatched junction bases numbered 12, after V lost 5 bases and J lost 4 bases. The CDR3 has 16 residues. CDR3 DNA: TGCGCCAGCAGACCTACAGGGGGCCCCTGGGGAGAGACCCAGTACTTC. As protein: CASRPTGGPWGETQYF.

This chain joins TRBV19 and TRBJ1-5, with 7 bases that match TRBD1. CDR3 size: 16 residues. Germline CDR1 LNHDA, CDR2 SQIVND (reference sequence). Germline trimming cut 5 bases from V and 0 bases from J; bases unmatched to any gene: 7. CDR3 sequence (DNA): TGTGCCAGTAGTCCTCGACAGGGAAATAGCAATCAGCCCCAGCATTTT. As protein: CASSPRQGNSNQPQHF. The variable domain in full, with the rest retrieved from reference TRBV19 and TRBJ1-5, is DGGITQSPKYLFRKEGQNVTLSCEQNLNHDAMYWYRQDPGQGLRLIYYSQIVNDFQKGDIAEGYSVSREKKESFPLTVTSAQKNPTAFYLCASSPRQGNSNQPQHFGDGTRLSIL.

The sample holds a few counts of this clone. The V call is TRBV2, the J call TRBJ2-7, with D perhaps matching TRBD1 (6 bases). CDR1 and CDR2 from the germline V gene are SNHLY and FYNNEI. V dropped 6 bases and J dropped 6 bases, with 12 bases sitting between them. This CDR3 region has 12 residues. Written as DNA, the CDR3 is TGTGCCAGCAGCGCCTCAGGGGCCGAGCAGTACTTC. Encoded protein: CASSASGAEQYF.